One T cell receptor (beta chain) is described in this entry. Its antigen is undetermined. The PCR had 60 Vbeta and 13 Jbeta primers. TCRdb's table, derived via immunoSEQ multiplex PCR, lists solely in-frame clones and lacks some. This repertoire shows approximately 150,000 clones, approximately 84% found once; its top ten account for 4.5% to 5.5%. The CDR3 is made up of 15 amino acids. Trimming shortened V by 10 bases and J by 0 bases, and 15 bases separated the two germline ends. Germline-derived CDR1 and CDR2 are SGHAT and FQDESV (reference sequence). This record comes from a study of cytomegalovirus exposure and HLA in healthy donors. Findings of the study overall: A link between a missense DCLRE1C variant and TCR beta V- and J-gene trimming emerged from a later analysis. Most of the TCR beta V segments (in an earlier analysis) were productive either about 87% or about 30% of the time.

The material sequenced was PBMCs. The genes are TRBV11-1 and TRBJ2-2; perhaps TRBD2 as D (7 bases). The receptor's source is a girl aged 10 to 17 in good health and CMV-seropositive. CDR3 coding DNA: TGTGCCACCCTGAGGGGGGGGGCGAACACCGGGGAGCTGTTTTTT. This sequence encodes CATLRGGANTGELFF.